The clone carrying this TCR beta chain has only a few counts. What it recognizes is unknown. The source of the sample is a study of response to subunit inactivated influenza vaccine. General study points: Authors suggested that a seasonal influenza vaccination recruits few new T cells each time.

TCRdb called the RT-PCR reads again in MiXCR, with one record for every CDR3 protein. Of approximately 230,000 distinct CDR3 sequences listed, 12% are singletons. V lost 1 base, J lost 2 bases, and 11 bases lay in between. Germline loops: CDR1 DFQATT, CDR2 SNEGSKA (reference sequence). The CDR3 is 14 amino acids. The clonotype was recovered from a man aged 45-65 years who received an inactivated influenza vaccine. The chain couples TRBV20-1 to TRBJ2-5; unclear D gene. The sequencing used non-naive T cells sorted from PBMCs, collected around 15 days before vaccination. In DNA form, the CDR3 reads TGCAGTGCTAGAGCCGCCCAAAAACAAGAGACCCAGTACTTC. This gives the protein CSARAAQKQETQYF.